This T cell receptor (beta chain) was sequenced for a study of CD8 T cells in ankylosing spondylitis. Study-wide results and limits: Blood from ankylosing spondylitis patients appeared to carry a characteristic roughly 8-variant TCR beta motif.

TCRdb itself ran the 5' RACE reads through MiXCR, one entry per CDR3 protein. The sample records 150,000 to 200,000 distinct CDR3 sequences, around 9.6% being singletons. About this clonotype: The antigen remains unidentified.

Germline V gene lookup returns CDR1 LGHDT and CDR2 YNNKEL (reference sequence). Trimming took 1 base from V and 0 from J, leaving 9 bases between them. The CDR3 runs to 16 residues. Sequencing was done on a sample of blood, either unsorted or a sorted T cell fraction (not recorded which). The chain carries TRBV3-1 and TRBJ2-2; D is unresolved. The clonotype comes from a female donor with ankylosing spondylitis or in good health (not recorded which). CDR3: CASSQGIRTNTGELFF. CDR3 in DNA: TGTGCCAGCAGCCAAGGGATACGAACGAACACCGGGGAGCTGTTTTTT.